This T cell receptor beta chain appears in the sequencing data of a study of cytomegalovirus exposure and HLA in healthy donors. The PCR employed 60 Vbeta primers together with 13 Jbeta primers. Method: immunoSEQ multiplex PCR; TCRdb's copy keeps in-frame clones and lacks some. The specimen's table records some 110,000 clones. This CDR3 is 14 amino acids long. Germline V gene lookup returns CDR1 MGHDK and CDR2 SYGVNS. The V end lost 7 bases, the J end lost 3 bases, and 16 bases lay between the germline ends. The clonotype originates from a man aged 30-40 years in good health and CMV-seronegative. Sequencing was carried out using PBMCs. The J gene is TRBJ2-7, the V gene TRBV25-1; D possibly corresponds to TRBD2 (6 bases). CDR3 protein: CASTRLALSYEQYF. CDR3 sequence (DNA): TGTGCCAGCACGCGCCTAGCGCTAAGCTACGAGCAGTACTTC.